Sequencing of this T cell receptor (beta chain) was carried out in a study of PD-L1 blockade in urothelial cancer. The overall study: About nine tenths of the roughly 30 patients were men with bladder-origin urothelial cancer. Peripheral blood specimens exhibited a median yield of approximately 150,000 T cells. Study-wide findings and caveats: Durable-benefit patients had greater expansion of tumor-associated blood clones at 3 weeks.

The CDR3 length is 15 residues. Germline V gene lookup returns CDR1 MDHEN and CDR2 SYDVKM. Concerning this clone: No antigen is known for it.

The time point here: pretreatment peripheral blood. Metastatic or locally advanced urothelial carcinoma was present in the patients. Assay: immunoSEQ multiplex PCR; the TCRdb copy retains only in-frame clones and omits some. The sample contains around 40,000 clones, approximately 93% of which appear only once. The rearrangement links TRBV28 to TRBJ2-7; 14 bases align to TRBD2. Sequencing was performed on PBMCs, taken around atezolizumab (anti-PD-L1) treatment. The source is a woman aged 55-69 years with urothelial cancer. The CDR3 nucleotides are TGTGCTACATGGACTAGCGGGAGGATCGGGTACGAGCAGTACTTC. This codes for CATWTSGRIGYEQYF.